Listed here are 13 T cell receptor beta chains from one sample, sequenced in a study of response to subunit inactivated influenza vaccine. Via MiXCR, TCRdb re-called the RT-PCR reads, giving one row per CDR3 protein. The repertoire holds 650,000 or so distinct CDR3 sequences, with 14% as singletons. The sample consisted of PBMCs from blood, taken about 14 days before vaccination. The receptors come from a man between 45 and 60 years old who received an inactivated influenza vaccine.

The chain carries TRBV4-3 and TRBJ2-3, with 11 positions matching TRBD2. The CDR3 has 16 amino acids. Germline values: CDR1 LGHNA, CDR2 YSLEER. Trimming took 3 bases from V and 6 from J; bases not matched to a gene: 8. CDR3 sequence (DNA): TGCGCCAGCAGCCAGGGACTAGCGGTGCTATGGGATACGCAGTATTTT. This codes for CASSQGLAVLWDTQYF.

With respect to this clonotype: The junction differs from germline at one of its ends, possibly a read error. V is TRBV20-1 and J is TRBJ2-3; no clear D gene. Germline V CDR1 and CDR2: DFQATT, SNEGSKA (reference sequence). The CDR3 runs to 17 residues. Here the CDR3 DNA reads TGCTGTGCTAGAGATCGCCTACTATACTTAAACACAGATACGCAGTATTTT. This codes for CCARDRLLYLNTDTQYF.

The chain is built from TRBV20-1 and TRBJ2-1; the match to TRBD2 covers 10 bases. CDR1 is DFQATT, CDR2 SNEGSKA, per germline (reference sequence). The CDR3 extends over 15 amino acids. The junction had 12 bases not matched to a gene; V was cut back by 6 bases and J by 7 bases. The CDR3 sequence is CSAPKVAGGPNEQFF. In nucleotides, the CDR3 is TGCAGTGCCCCGAAGGTAGCGGGGGGACCGAATGAGCAGTTCTTC.

This sequence joins TRBV11-1 and TRBJ2-3, with 9 positions matching TRBD2. The CDR3 is made up of 18 amino acids. The J segment lost 5 bases and the V segment lost 5 bases, leaving 17 bases of the junction unmatched. In germline, CDR1 is SGHAT, CDR2 FQDESV (reference sequence). CDR3 DNA: TGTGCCAGCAGCCCGAGGTGGCGGGTAGCGGGAGAACTAGATACGCAGTATTTT. It specifies CASSPRWRVAGELDTQYF.

This chain uses TRBV30 with TRBJ2-1, with TRBD2 matching 10 bases. Germline trimming cut 2 bases from V and 9 bases from J; bases unmatched to any gene: 4. From germline, CDR1 is GTSNPN and CDR2 SVGIG (reference sequence). The CDR3 runs to 13 residues. CDR3 DNA sequence: TGTGCCTGGAGTAAGGGACTAGCGAGTGAGCAGTTCTTC. This sequence encodes CAWSKGLASEQFF.

This sequence joins TRBV5-7 and TRBJ2-5; 8 bases fit TRBD1. TRBV5-7 qualifies as an ORF whose function is uncertain. The V and J ends lost 4 bases and 4 bases, in that order; junction bases with no gene match: 9. This CDR3 has 15 amino acids. CDR3 bases: TGTGCCAGCAGCCTGAGGACAGGGAGAGGAGAGACCCAGTACTTC. Its translation: CASSLRTGRGETQYF.

This clonotype was picked up one time. The gene calls are TRBV9 and TRBJ2-1, with a weak D call TRBD2 (5 bases). V lost 2 bases and J 3 bases, leaving 12 bases between the germline ends. The V gene's germline CDR1 is SGDLS and CDR2 YYNGEE. This CDR3 is built from 15 residues. DNA for the CDR3: TGTGCCAGCAGCGTGTCAGACGGGAACTACAATGAGCAGTTCTTC. Encoded protein: CASSVSDGNYNEQFF.

This clonotype was observed a few times. J is TRBJ1-2 and V is TRBV12-3 or TRBV12-4, with 7 bases identical to TRBD1. V was pared by 0 bases and J by 5 bases, with 9 bases of the junction left unmatched. The CDR3 has 16 amino acids. The CDR3, as DNA: TGTGCCAGCAGTTTAGCGATAGGGACAGCTGCTTATGGCTACACCTTC. Translation: CASSLAIGTAAYGYTF.

The V and J genes are TRBV2 and TRBJ2-5; TRBD1 agrees at 10 bases. CDR3 length: 17 amino acids. Germline CDR1 SNHLY, CDR2 FYNNEI. The V gene end was trimmed by 5 bases and the J gene end by 5 bases; junction bases not matched to a gene: 14. In DNA form, the CDR3 reads TGTGCCAGCAGTAGTCTGTTCGACAGGGGGCAGGGGGAGACCCAGTACTTC. As protein: CASSSLFDRGQGETQYF.

This clonotype was picked up one time. V is TRBV20-1 and J is TRBJ2-3, with 12 bases matching TRBD2. This CDR3 contains 15 residues. V shed 3 bases, J shed 6 bases, and the junction held 7 bases outside the gene matches. CDR1 DFQATT and CDR2 SNEGSKA come from the germline V gene (reference sequence). Written as DNA, the CDR3 is TGCAGTGCTAGCGTCACTAGCGGGGGGCCGGATACGCAGTATTTT. As protein: CSASVTSGGPDTQYF.

The chain couples TRBV9 to TRBJ2-7; unclear D gene. The V and J ends lost 0 bases and 6 bases respectively, with 16 bases between them. Germline CDR1 SGDLS, CDR2 YYNGEE. This CDR3 has 15 amino acids. Written as DNA, the CDR3 is TGTGCCAGCAGCGTAGGTGCGGTTGGGCTGAGCGAGCAGTACTTC. Translating gives CASSVGAVGLSEQYF.

This chain uses TRBV4-2 with TRBJ2-6; D may be TRBD2 (5 bases). The CDR3 has 16 residues. Germline V gene data show CDR1 as LGHNA and CDR2 as YNFKEQ. Trimming cost V 5 bases and J 0 bases, with 11 bases left between them. CDR3 sequence (DNA): TGTGCCAGCAGCATCGGGGATAGCTCTGGGGCCAACGTCCTGACTTTC. It yields the protein CASSIGDSSGANVLTF.

This clonotype was counted at least ten times. The genes are TRBV20-1 and TRBJ2-1, with D unclear. Germline CDR1 and CDR2: DFQATT and SNEGSKA (reference sequence). The CDR3 covers 14 residues. Trimming took off 6 bases at V and 3 bases at J, with 15 bases between the two ends. The DNA of the CDR3 is TGCAGTGCCCCTAGGACCGAGGACTACAATGAGCAGTTCTTC. This gives the protein CSAPRTEDYNEQFF.